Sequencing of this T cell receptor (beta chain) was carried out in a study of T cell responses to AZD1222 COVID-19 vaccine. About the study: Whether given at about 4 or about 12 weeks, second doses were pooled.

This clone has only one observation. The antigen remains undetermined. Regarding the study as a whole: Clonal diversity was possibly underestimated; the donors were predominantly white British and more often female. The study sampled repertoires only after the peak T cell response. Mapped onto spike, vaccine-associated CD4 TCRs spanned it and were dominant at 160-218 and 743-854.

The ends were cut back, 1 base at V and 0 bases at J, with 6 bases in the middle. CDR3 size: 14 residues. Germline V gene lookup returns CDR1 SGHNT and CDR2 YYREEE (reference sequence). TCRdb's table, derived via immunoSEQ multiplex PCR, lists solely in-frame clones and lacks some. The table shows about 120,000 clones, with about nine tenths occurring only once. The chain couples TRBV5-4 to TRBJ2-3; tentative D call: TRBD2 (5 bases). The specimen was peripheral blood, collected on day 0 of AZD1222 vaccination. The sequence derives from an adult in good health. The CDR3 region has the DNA TGTGCCAGCAGCTTGCGGGAAAGCACAGATACGCAGTATTTT. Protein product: CASSLRESTDTQYF.